These T cell receptor beta chains were read from a single sample in a study of PD-1 blockade in mismatch repair-deficient tumors. Using immunoSEQ multiplex PCR, the repertoire was profiled, and TCRdb retains in-frame clones only, with some absent. The sample lists 100,000 or so clones, about 79% occurring once. The sequencing used peripheral blood, collected 30 to 36 weeks after starting pembrolizumab. These receptors all stem from an adult with mismatch repair-deficient cancer. Both conserved end residues are part of each CDR3. Each record gives: V gene, J gene, clone size, D gene, CDR3 DNA, CDR3 protein. D genes are given only for firm matches. Some rows mark clone size as missing; the rest say once, few, many or name a class of expanded clone.

>TRBV19|TRBJ2-1|few|TRBD2
TGTGCCAGTAGTACGGCTAGCGGGAGAGGGAACAATGAGCAGTTCTTC
CASSTASGRGNNEQFF
>TRBV30|TRBJ1-4|NA|NA
TGTGCCTGGGGAGCTGATGAAAAACTGTTTTTT
CAWGADEKLFF
>TRBV6-6|TRBJ1-1|NA|NA
TGTGCCAGCAGTGAGGTATCGAACACTGAAGCTTTCTTT
CASSEVSNTEAFF
>TRBV7-9|TRBJ2-7|NA|NA
TGTGCCAGCAGCACCGGCACCTACGAGCAGTACTTC
CASSTGTYEQYF
>TRBV12-5|TRBJ2-6|NA|NA
TGTGCTAGTGGTTTGGTAACCGGGATACAGCACTTAAGCATCTCTGGGGCCAACGTCCTGACTTTC
CASGLVTGIQHLSISGANVLTF
>TRBV10-1|TRBJ1-5|NA|NA
TGCGCCAGCAGTGAGTACACGGGGGCCGCCCAGCATTTT
CASSEYTGAAQHF
>TRBV7-9|TRBJ2-1|NA|TRBD1
TGTGCCAGCAGCTTCCGGGACAGGGGGAATGAGCAGTTCTTC
CASSFRDRGNEQFF
>TRBV29-1|TRBJ2-5|NA|NA
TGCAGCGTCTCGATGGGGAGCCAAGAGACCCAGTACTTC
CSVSMGSQETQYF
>TRBV9|TRBJ2-5|NA|TRBD2
TGTGCCAGCAGCTCCAGCCTAGCGGGAGGGCAAGAGACCCAGTACTTC
CASSSSLAGGQETQYF
>TRBV19|TRBJ2-7|NA|TRBD2
TGTGCCAGTAGTGCCCGGGGGGGCAGGGCCTACGAGCAGTACTTC
CASSARGGRAYEQYF
>TRBV10-1|TRBJ1-4|NA|NA
TGCGCCAGCAGCGGAACGGGTCGCCGGAATGAAAAACTGTTTTTT
CASSGTGRRNEKLFF
>TRBV19|TRBJ1-5|few|NA
TGTGCCAGTAGTATAGGGGACGGTCAGCCCCAGCATTTT
CASSIGDGQPQHF
>TRBV5-1|TRBJ2-7|NA|TRBD1
TGCGCCAGCAGCTTGGAAGGGACAGGGGCCTTCAGCTCCTACGAGCAGTACTTC
CASSLEGTGAFSSYEQYF
>TRBV10-1|TRBJ2-7|NA|NA
TGCGCCAACCGAAAGATAAGGGAGGATAGCAGCCGGAGGTCCTACGAGCAGTACTTC
CANRKIREDSSRRSYEQYF
>TRBV7-9|TRBJ1-5|NA|NA
TGTGCCAGCAGCTTAGCGGGGTTTCAGCCCCAGCATTTT
CASSLAGFQPQHF
>TRBV19|TRBJ1-2|NA|TRBD1
TGTGCCAGTAGTATATCGGGACAGGGGTATGGCTACACCTTC
CASSISGQGYGYTF
>TRBV4-2|TRBJ1-3|NA|TRBD1
TGTGCCAGCAGGGACAGGGAGGTATCTGGAAACACCATATATTTT
CASRDREVSGNTIYF
>TRBV9|TRBJ2-2|NA|TRBD2
TGTGCCAGCAGCGGGACTAGCGGGAGGGTGAACACCGGGGAGCTGTTTTTT
CASSGTSGRVNTGELFF
>TRBV18|TRBJ2-7|few|NA
TGTGCCAGCTCACCCCCAGTTGGCTCCTACGAGCAGTACTTC
CASSPPVGSYEQYF
>TRBV19|TRBJ2-3|NA|NA
TGTGCCAGTAGTCCACCGGCCACAGATACGCAGTATTTT
CASSPPATDTQYF
>TRBV18|TRBJ2-2|NA|TRBD1
TGTGCCAGCTCACCGAGGACAGGGGTCAGCGGGGAGCTGTTTTTT
CASSPRTGVSGELFF
>TRBV2|TRBJ2-1|many|NA
TGTGCCAGCAGTGCCAGGGACAATGAGCAGTTCTTC
CASSARDNEQFF
>TRBV6-1|TRBJ2-7|NA|NA
TGTGCCAGCGACCCTGCTAGCGCCTACGAGCAGTACTTC
CASDPASAYEQYF